This T cell receptor beta chain was sequenced during a study of blood T cell repertoires in COVID-19. Across the whole study: The United States, Italy and Spain supplied acute and convalescent COVID-19 samples.

Method: immunoSEQ multiplex PCR; TCRdb's copy keeps in-frame clones and lacks some. The sample carries approximately 100,000 clones, roughly 80% recorded once. The CDR3 sequence is 16 residues long. Germline assignment: CDR1 MNHEY and CDR2 SVGEGT. V lost 1 base to trimming and J lost 4 bases; unmatched junction nucleotides: 7. Sequencing input: peripheral blood. The TCR sequence derives from a man aged 55 to 70 with acute or convalescent COVID-19. This sequence joins TRBV6-2 or TRBV6-3 and TRBJ2-1, with 7 bases matching TRBD1. This CDR3 is CASSYYRKGAYNEQFF. Here the CDR3 DNA reads TGTGCCAGCAGTTACTACCGAAAGGGGGCGTACAATGAGCAGTTCTTC.